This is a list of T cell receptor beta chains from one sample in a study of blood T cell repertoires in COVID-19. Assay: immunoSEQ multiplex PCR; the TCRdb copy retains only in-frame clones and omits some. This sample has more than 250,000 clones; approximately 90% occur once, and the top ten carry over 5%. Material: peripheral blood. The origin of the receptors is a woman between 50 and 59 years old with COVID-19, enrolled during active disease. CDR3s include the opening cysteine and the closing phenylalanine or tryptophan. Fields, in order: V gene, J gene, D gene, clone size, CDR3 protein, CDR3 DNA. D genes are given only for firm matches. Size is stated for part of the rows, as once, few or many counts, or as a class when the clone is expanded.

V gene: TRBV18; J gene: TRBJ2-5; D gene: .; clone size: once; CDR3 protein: CASSPLAETQYF; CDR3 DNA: TGTGCCAGCTCACCACTAGCAGAGACCCAGTACTTC
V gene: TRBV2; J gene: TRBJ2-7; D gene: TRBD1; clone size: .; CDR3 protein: CASSAGTGFVGQYF; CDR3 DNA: TGTGCCAGCAGCGCCGGGACAGGGTTCGTCGGGCAGTACTTC
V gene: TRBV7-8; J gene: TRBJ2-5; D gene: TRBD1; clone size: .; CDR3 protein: CASSLRGRGGGLGETQYF; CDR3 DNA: TGTGCCAGCAGCTTACGGGGTAGAGGGGGCGGACTCGGAGAGACCCAGTACTTC
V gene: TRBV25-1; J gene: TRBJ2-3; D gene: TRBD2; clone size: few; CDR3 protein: CASSDTSGSFSDTQYF; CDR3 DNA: TGTGCCAGCAGTGACACTAGCGGGAGTTTCTCAGATACGCAGTATTTT
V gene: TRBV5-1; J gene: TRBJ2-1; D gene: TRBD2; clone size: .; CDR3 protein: CASSPERGGFGSSEQFF; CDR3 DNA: TGCGCCAGCAGCCCGGAACGGGGGGGCTTCGGTTCCAGTGAGCAGTTCTTC
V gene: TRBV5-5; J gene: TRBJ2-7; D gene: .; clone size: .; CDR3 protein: CASSYEKDRHYEQYF; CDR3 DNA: TGTGCCAGCAGCTATGAGAAAGACAGACACTACGAGCAGTACTTC
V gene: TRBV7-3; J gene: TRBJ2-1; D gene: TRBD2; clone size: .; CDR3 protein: CASSRGGLAGVGYNEQFF; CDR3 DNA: TGTGCCAGCAGCCGTGGGGGACTAGCGGGAGTTGGCTACAATGAGCAGTTCTTC
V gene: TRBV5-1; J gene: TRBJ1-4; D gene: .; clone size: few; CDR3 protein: CASSLSTTNEKLFF; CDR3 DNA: TGCGCCAGCAGCTTAAGCACAACTAATGAAAAACTGTTTTTT
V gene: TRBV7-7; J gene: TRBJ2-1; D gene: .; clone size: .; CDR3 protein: CASSSGGEQFF; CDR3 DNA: TGTGCTAGCAGCTCGGGTGGGGAGCAGTTCTTC
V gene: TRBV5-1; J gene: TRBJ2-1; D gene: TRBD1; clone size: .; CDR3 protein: CATQRTGMEDEQFF; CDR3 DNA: TGCGCCACCCAACGGACAGGGATGGAAGATGAGCAGTTCTTC
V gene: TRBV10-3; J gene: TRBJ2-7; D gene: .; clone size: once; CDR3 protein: CATFGGTNEQYF; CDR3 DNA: TGTGCCACCTTCGGGGGTACCAACGAGCAGTACTTC
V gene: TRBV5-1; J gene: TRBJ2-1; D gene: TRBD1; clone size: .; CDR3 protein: CASSVDRGRYNEQFF; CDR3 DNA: TGCGCCAGCAGCGTGGACAGGGGGCGATACAATGAGCAGTTCTTC
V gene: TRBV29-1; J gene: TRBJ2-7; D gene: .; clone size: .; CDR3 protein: CSVKQGWGEQYF; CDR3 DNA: TGCAGCGTTAAGCAGGGTTGGGGAGAGCAGTACTTC
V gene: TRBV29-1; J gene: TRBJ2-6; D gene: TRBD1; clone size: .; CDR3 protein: CSVVRTGIGSGANVLTF; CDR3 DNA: TGCAGCGTTGTCCGGACAGGAATTGGTTCTGGGGCCAACGTCCTGACTTTC
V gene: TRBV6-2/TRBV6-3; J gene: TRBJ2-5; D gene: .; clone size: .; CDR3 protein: CASSYGGTGQETQYF; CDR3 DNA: TGTGCCAGCAGTTACGGGGGGACGGGACAAGAGACCCAGTACTTC
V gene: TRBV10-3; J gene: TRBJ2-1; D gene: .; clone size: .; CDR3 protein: CAISPDSAGSYNEQFF; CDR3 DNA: TGTGCCATCAGTCCCGACTCAGCCGGCTCCTACAATGAGCAGTTCTTC
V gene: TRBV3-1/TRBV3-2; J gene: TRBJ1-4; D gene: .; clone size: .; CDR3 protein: CASSQDRGLEKLFF; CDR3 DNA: TGTGCCAGCAGCCAAGATAGAGGGCTCGAAAAACTGTTTTTT
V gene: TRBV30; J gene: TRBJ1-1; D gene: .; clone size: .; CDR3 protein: CAWSVLSEAFF; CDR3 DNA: TGTGCCTGGAGTGTACTCTCTGAAGCTTTCTTT
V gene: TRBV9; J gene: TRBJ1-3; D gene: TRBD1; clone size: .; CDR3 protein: CASRGTGGNTIYF; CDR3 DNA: TGTGCCAGCAGAGGGACAGGCGGAAACACCATATATTTT
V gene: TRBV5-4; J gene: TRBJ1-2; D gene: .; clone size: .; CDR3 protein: CASSPTPGNYGYTF; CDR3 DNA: TGTGCCAGCAGCCCCACGCCGGGTAACTATGGCTACACCTTC
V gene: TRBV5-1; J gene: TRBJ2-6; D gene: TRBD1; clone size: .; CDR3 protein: CASSTLDRGLSGANVLTF; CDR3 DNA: TGCGCCAGCAGCACGTTGGACAGGGGACTCTCTGGGGCCAACGTCCTGACTTTC
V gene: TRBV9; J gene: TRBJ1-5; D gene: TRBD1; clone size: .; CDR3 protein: CASSVRTGRSNQPQHF; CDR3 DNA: TGTGCCAGCAGCGTAAGGACAGGTCGTAGCAATCAGCCCCAGCATTTT
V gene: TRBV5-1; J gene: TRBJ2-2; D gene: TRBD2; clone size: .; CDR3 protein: CASSATLAGGPFFIGELFF; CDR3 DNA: TGCGCCAGCAGCGCGACCCTAGCGGGAGGGCCGTTCTTTATCGGGGAGCTGTTTTTT
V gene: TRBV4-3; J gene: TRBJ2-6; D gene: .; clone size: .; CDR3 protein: CASSPGRGTGANVLTF; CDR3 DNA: TGCGCCAGCAGCCCTGGAAGGGGCACTGGGGCCAACGTCCTGACTTTC
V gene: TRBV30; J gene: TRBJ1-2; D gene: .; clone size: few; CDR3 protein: CAWSDLTGYGYTF; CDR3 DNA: TGTGCCTGGAGTGACCTGACAGGTTATGGCTACACCTTC
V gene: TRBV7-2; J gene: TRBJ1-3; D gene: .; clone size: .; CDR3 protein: CASSPWTVLSGNTIYF; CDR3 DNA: TGTGCCAGCAGCCCTTGGACAGTCCTCTCTGGAAACACCATATATTTT
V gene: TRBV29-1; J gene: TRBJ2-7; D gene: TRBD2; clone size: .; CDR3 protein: CSFCRAGGPEKQYF; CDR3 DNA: TGCAGCTTCTGCAGGGCGGGAGGGCCGGAGAAGCAGTACTTC
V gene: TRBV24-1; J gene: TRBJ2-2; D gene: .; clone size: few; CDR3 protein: CATSGTTTNTGELFF; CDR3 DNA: TGTGCCACCAGTGGCACAACTACTAACACCGGGGAGCTGTTTTTT
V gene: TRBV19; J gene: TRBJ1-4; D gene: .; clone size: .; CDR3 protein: CASSIDLDEKLFF; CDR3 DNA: TGTGCCAGTAGTATAGATCTTGATGAAAAACTGTTTTTT
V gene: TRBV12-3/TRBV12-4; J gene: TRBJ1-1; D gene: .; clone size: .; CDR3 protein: CASSLYRRTEAFF; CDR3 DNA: TGTGCCAGCAGTTTATACAGGCGCACTGAAGCTTTCTTT
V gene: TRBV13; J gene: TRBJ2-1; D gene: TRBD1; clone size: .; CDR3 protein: CASSAPGTGGYNEQFF; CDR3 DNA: TGTGCCAGCAGCGCCCCCGGGACAGGGGGCTACAATGAGCAGTTCTTC
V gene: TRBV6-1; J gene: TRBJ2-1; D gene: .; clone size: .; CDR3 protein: CASSEGPGWDEQFF; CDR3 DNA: TGTGCCAGCAGTGAGGGCCCAGGGTGGGATGAGCAGTTCTTC
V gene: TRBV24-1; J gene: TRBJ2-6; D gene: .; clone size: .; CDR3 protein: CAPSPAAGANVLTF; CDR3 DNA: TGTGCCCCCTCCCCTGCGGCTGGGGCCAACGTCCTGACTTTC
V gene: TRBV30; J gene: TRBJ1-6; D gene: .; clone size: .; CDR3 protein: CAWSTSVEAYNSPLHF; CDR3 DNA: TGTGCCTGGTCTACATCCGTCGAGGCCTATAATTCACCCCTCCACTTT
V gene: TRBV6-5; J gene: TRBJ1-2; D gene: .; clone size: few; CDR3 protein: CASSSGKKGYTF; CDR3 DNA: TGTGCCAGCAGTTCAGGGAAGAAGGGCTACACCTTC
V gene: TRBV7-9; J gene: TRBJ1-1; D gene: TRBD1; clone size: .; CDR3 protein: CASSLGAGSQGGTEAFF; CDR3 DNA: TGTGCCAGCAGCCTAGGAGCTGGTTCGCAGGGGGGCACTGAAGCTTTCTTT
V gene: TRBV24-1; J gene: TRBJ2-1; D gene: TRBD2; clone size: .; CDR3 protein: CATSDLGDYSVNEQFF; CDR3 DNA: TGTGCCACCAGTGATTTAGGGGACTACTCTGTGAATGAGCAGTTCTTC
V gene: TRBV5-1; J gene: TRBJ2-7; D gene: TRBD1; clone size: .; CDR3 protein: CASSLGPQTGGASREQYF; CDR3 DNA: TGCGCCAGCAGCTTGGGGCCTCAAACAGGGGGCGCGTCTCGGGAGCAGTACTTC
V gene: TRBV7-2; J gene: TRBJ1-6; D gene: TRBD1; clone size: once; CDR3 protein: CASSQQGAPSNSPLHF; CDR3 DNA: TGTGCCAGCAGCCAACAGGGGGCGCCTTCCAATTCACCCCTCCACTTT
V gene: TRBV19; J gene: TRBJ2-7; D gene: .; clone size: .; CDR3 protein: CASSTGLRSYEQYF; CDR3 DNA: TGTGCCAGTAGTACGGGGTTACGGTCCTACGAGCAGTACTTC
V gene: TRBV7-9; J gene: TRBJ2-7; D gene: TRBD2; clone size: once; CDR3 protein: CASAGLAGLTVGYEQYF; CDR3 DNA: TGTGCCAGCGCCGGACTAGCGGGACTTACCGTGGGCTACGAGCAGTACTTC
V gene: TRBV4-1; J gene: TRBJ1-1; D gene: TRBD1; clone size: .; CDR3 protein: CASSPYARGGRTEAFF; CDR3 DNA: TGCGCCAGCAGCCCTTATGCTAGAGGGGGCAGAACTGAAGCTTTCTTT
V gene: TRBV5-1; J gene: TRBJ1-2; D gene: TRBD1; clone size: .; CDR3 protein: CASSLSGRTGGYGYTF; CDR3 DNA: TGCGCCAGCAGCTTGTCGGGCCGGACAGGGGGTTATGGCTACACCTTC
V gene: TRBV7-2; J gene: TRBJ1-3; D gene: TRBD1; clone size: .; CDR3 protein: CASRTGSGNTIYF; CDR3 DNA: TGTGCCAGCAGGACAGGGTCTGGAAACACCATATATTTT
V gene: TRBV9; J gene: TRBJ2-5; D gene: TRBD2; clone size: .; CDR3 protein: CASSALSGRGETQYF; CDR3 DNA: TGTGCCAGCAGCGCCCTTAGCGGGAGAGGGGAGACCCAGTACTTC
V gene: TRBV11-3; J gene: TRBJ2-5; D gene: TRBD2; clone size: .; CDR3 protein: CASSFSLLAGEETQYF; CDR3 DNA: TGTGCCAGCAGCTTTAGCCTACTAGCGGGAGAAGAGACCCAGTACTTC